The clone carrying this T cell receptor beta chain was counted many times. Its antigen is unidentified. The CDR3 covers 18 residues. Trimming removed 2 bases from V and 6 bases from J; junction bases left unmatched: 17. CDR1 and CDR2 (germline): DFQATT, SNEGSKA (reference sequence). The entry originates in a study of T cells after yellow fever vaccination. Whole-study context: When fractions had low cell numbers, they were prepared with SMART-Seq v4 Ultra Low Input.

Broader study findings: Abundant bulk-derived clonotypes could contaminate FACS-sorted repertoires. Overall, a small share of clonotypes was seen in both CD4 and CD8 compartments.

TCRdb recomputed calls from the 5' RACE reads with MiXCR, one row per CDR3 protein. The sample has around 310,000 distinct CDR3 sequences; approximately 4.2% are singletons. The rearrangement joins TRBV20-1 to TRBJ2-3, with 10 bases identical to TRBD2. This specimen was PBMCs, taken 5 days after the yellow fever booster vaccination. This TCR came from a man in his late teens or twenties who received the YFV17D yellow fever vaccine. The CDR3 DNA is TGCAGTGCTAGATTTCTTAGCGGGGGGCCCTCAGTATTTGATACGCAGTATTTT. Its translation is CSARFLSGGPSVFDTQYF.